These 30 T cell receptor beta chains originate from one sample sequenced in a study of shared clonotypes between healthy human individuals. Clones were read by immunoSEQ multiplex PCR, and TCRdb kept only the in-frame ones, dropping some. Of over 400,000 clones listed, roughly 80% were seen once; the top ten hold about 13%. Sequenced sample: PBMCs. All receptors derive from a woman aged 40 to 50 in good health. Some clones in this sample may be carry-over from other donors' samples.

On this clone: Since a much larger clone is just one base distant, this may be a read error. This CDR3 is also generated by other DNA sequences in the sample. The CDR3 protein is CASSKRDREGEQYF. In DNA, the CDR3 is TGTGCCAGCAGCAAGAGGGACAGGGAGGGGGAGCAGTACTTC. V is TRBV21-1 and J is TRBJ2-7; the D call TRBD1 from the table was never checked on the DNA. TRBV21-1 corresponds to a pseudogene. CDR3 length: 14 amino acids.

The chain links TRBV6-5 to TRBJ1-2; 10 bases agree with TRBD1. This CDR3 is built from 13 residues. V shed 6 bases, J shed 5 bases, and the junction held 3 bases outside the gene matches. Germline V gives CDR1 MNHEY, CDR2 SVGAGI. For the CDR3, the DNA is TGTGCCAGCAGGTCGGACAGGGGGTATGGCTACACCTTC. Translation gives CASRSDRGYGYTF.

About this clone itself: This likely reflects a read error, since a far larger clone is one base away. The chain combines TRBV4-3 with TRBJ2-5; TRBD1 agrees at 9 bases. Germline V gene lookup returns CDR1 LGHNA and CDR2 YSLEER. CDR3 length: 16 residues. The V and J ends lost 2 bases and 6 bases, in that order; junction bases with no gene match: 10. The CDR3 coding sequence is TGCGCCAGCAGCCAATCCGGGACAGGGTATCGAAAGACCCAGTACTTC. Its protein is CASSQSGTGYRKTQYF.

The chain employs TRBV18 and TRBJ1-1, with a tentative D call TRBD1 (5 bases). Germline CDR1 reads KGHSH; CDR2 reads LQKENI. This CDR3 has 15 residues. Trimming removed 2 bases at V and 1 base at J, with 11 bases between. CDR3 nucleotides: TGTGCCAGCTCACCATCTCAGGGAACGAACACTGAAGCTTTCTTT. Translated: CASSPSQGTNTEAFF.

This chain links TRBV28 with TRBJ2-7; no clear D. V was trimmed by 6 bases and J by 7 bases, leaving 10 bases between them. Germline V gene data show CDR1 as MDHEN and CDR2 as SYDVKM. The length of the CDR3 is 11 residues. Written as DNA, the CDR3 is TGTGCCAGCAGCCTAGACCAGGAGCAGTACTTC. Protein: CASSLDQEQYF.

The chain has TRBV27 and TRBJ2-7; D may match TRBD1 or TRBD2 (6 bases each). Germline CDR1 and CDR2: MNHEY and SMNVEV (reference sequence). The CDR3 sequence is 14 residues long. V shed 5 bases and J shed 1 base, with 12 bases lying between them. CDR3: CASSRAGHSYEQYF. The CDR3 DNA reads as TGTGCCAGCAGTCGTGCGGGACATTCCTACGAGCAGTACTTC.

This clone was detected ten times or more. Other DNA sequences in this sample translate to the same CDR3. This chain links TRBV11-2 with TRBJ1-2; no clear D gene. V lost 5 bases and J 8 bases, leaving 21 bases between the germline ends. This CDR3 spans 15 amino acids. The V gene's germline CDR1 is SGHAT and CDR2 FQNNGV. CDR3 region: CASSATSEGIGGYTF. The CDR3 DNA sequence: TGTGCCAGCAGCGCAACTTCGGAGGGTATAGGGGGCTACACCTTC.

The genes are TRBV7-8 and TRBJ2-5; the match to TRBD2 covers 10 bases. This CDR3 is 16 amino acids long. CDR1 SGHVS and CDR2 FQNEAQ come from the germline V gene. V dropped 1 base and J dropped 4; count of bases not matched to a gene: 6. Here the CDR3 reads CASSLELAGGGETQYF. In nucleotides, the CDR3 is TGTGCCAGCAGCTTAGAATTAGCGGGAGGCGGAGAGACCCAGTACTTC.

The rearrangement uses TRBV30 and TRBJ2-2; D not resolved. CDR3 size: 15 residues. Germline V CDR1 and CDR2: GTSNPN, SVGIG (reference sequence). Trimming cost V 5 bases and J 3 bases, with 16 bases left between them. The CDR3, as DNA: TGTGCCTGGGGTCTAGGACCCTTACACACCGGGGAGCTGTTTTTT. Residues: CAWGLGPLHTGELFF.

This chain joins TRBV15 and TRBJ1-2; D unclear. The CDR3 loop spans 14 amino acids. Per germline, CDR1 LNHNV and CDR2 YYDKDF (reference sequence). The V end was cut by 1 base, the J end by 5 bases, with 11 bases between. The CDR3 DNA sequence: TGTGCCACCAGCAGAGGACCCGGCCTTTATGGCTACACCTTC. Protein: CATSRGPGLYGYTF.

This clone showed up just once. CDR3: CSVESGQGENTEAFF. DNA of the CDR3: TGCAGCGTTGAAAGTGGACAGGGCGAGAACACTGAAGCTTTCTTT. This rearrangement joins TRBV29-1 to TRBJ1-1; 8 bases are shared with TRBD1. The CDR3 sequence is 15 residues long. The V and J ends lost 2 bases and 1 base, in that order; junction bases with no gene match: 6. Germline V gene sequence: CDR1 SQVTM, CDR2 ANQGSEA.

The V call is TRBV19, the J call TRBJ1-4, with TRBD1 as a possible D gene (5 bases). This CDR3 spans 12 amino acids. Trimming removed 9 bases at V and 7 bases at J, with 12 bases between. Germline CDR1 and CDR2: LNHDA and SQIVND (reference sequence). CDR3 amino acids: CASNRLGEKLFF. The CDR3, as DNA: TGTGCCAGCAACAGGTTGGGTGAAAAACTGTTTTTT.

The chain carries TRBV19 and TRBJ2-7; a weak D match, TRBD2 (5 bases). Germline lookup yields CDR1 LNHDA and CDR2 SQIVND (reference sequence). The CDR3 covers 12 residues. V gave up 5 bases and J gave up 3 bases, with 8 bases separating them. The CDR3 region has the DNA TGTGCCAGTAGTCCGGGATACTACGAGCAGTACTTC. This sequence encodes CASSPGYYEQYF. Together with reference TRBV19 and TRBJ2-7, the CDR3 gives the full variable domain: DGGITQSPKYLFRKEGQNVTLSCEQNLNHDAMYWYRQDPGQGLRLIYYSQIVNDFQKGDIAEGYSVSREKKESFPLTVTSAQKNPTAFYLCASSPGYYEQYFGPGTRLTVT.

In regard to this clone: This likely came from a read error, as a far larger clone is one base away. Other DNA sequences in the same sample also yield this CDR3. The chain employs TRBV25-1 and TRBJ2-2, with TRBD1 matching over 8 bases. The CDR3 sequence is 15 residues long. Germline CDR1 and CDR2: MGHDK and SYGVNS. CDR3 DNA: TGTGCCAGCAGTGAAGGGGCAGGGGGCACCGGTGAGCTGTTTTTT. This codes for CASSEGAGGTGELFF.

As to this clone: One base separates it from a far larger clone, so it is likely a read error. Other nucleotide sequences from this sample produce the same CDR3. The CDR3 region is CASSLKRGTEAFF. DNA of the CDR3: TGTGCCAGCAGCTTGAAGAGGGGAACTGAAGCCTTCTTT. The chain couples TRBV5-6 to TRBJ1-1; TRBD1 is a possible D gene (5 bases). The CDR3 spans 13 residues. Germline values: CDR1 SGHDT, CDR2 YYEEEE.

This clone was seen a single time. A much bigger clone sits one base away, suggesting this may be a read error. The sample contains more than one DNA sequence encoding this CDR3. The rearrangement links TRBV2 to TRBJ2-5; TRBD1 might be the D (5 bases). This CDR3 region has 13 residues. The germline V gene has CDR1 SNHLY and CDR2 FYNNEI. CDR3 bases: TGTGCCAGCAGCCGGACATACCAAGGGACCCAGTACTTC. Encoded protein: CASSRTYQGTQYF.

This rearrangement joins TRBV5-4 to TRBJ2-7; 9 positions match TRBD2. The CDR3 length is 14 residues. Germline V gene data show CDR1 as SGHNT and CDR2 as YYREEE (reference sequence). The V gene end was trimmed by 4 bases and the J gene end by 6 bases; junction bases not matched to a gene: 8. CDR3 sequence (DNA): TGTGCCAGCAGCGAGGGACTAGCACCTGGCGAGCAGTACTTC. This gives the protein CASSEGLAPGEQYF.

A word on this clone: Because the CDR3's place on the DNA is in doubt, the DNA is left out and the CDR3 is given as listed by TCRdb. This chain uses TRBV5-1 with TRBJ1-1. A total of 19 residues make up the CDR3, ends included. CDR1 is SGHRS, CDR2 YFSETQ, per germline. Here the CDR3 reads CASSFRGLRAGFLNTEAFF.

This chain uses TRBV5-6 with TRBJ2-2, with D possibly matching TRBD2 (5 bases). In germline, CDR1 is SGHDT, CDR2 YYEEEE. V lost 2 bases, J lost 0 bases, and 11 bases lay in between. The CDR3 is made up of 16 amino acids. CDR3 nucleotide sequence: TGTGCCAGCAGCTTTGTGGCGGAGGCGAACACCGGGGAGCTGTTTTTT. Protein sequence: CASSFVAEANTGELFF.

The chain combines TRBV5-1 with TRBJ1-1; D may be TRBD1 (6 bases). CDR1 is SGHRS and CDR2 is YFSETQ in the germline V gene. With 0 bases removed from V and 6 bases from J, the gap between germline ends came to 12 bases. The length of the CDR3 is 14 residues. The CDR3 loop is CASSLGDTGSEAFF. The CDR3 DNA reads TGCGCCAGCAGCTTGGGGGATACAGGGTCTGAAGCTTTCTTT.

The gene calls are TRBV28 and TRBJ2-2; 10 nucleotides line up with TRBD1. The V gene's germline CDR1 is MDHEN and CDR2 SYDVKM. V shed 5 bases and J 4 bases; nucleotides not matched to a gene: 4. This CDR3 has 15 amino acids. This chain's CDR3 is CASSRDRGVTGELFF. Written as DNA, the CDR3 is TGTGCCAGCAGTCGGGACAGGGGAGTCACCGGGGAGCTGTTTTTT.

For this clone: Other DNA sequences in this sample translate to the same CDR3. V usage is TRBV11-2 and J usage is TRBJ1-5, with unresolved D. The V gene lost 0 bases and the J gene lost 3 bases, with 6 bases spanning the gap. This CDR3 is built from 14 residues. Germline CDR1 SGHAT, CDR2 FQNNGV. The CDR3 coding sequence is TGTGCCAGCAGCTTAGACAGGTCCAATCAGCCCCAGCATTTT. Protein product: CASSLDRSNQPQHF.

J is TRBJ1-2 and V is TRBV27; D is perhaps TRBD1 (5 bases). The V end lost 6 bases, the J end lost 4 bases, and 15 bases lay between the germline ends. This CDR3 has 14 amino acids. Per the germline V gene, CDR1 is MNHEY and CDR2 is SMNVEV (reference sequence). This chain's CDR3 is CASSSAGVAYGYTF. The CDR3 coding sequence is TGTGCCAGCAGCTCCGCGGGGGTAGCCTATGGCTACACCTTC.

J is TRBJ2-1 and V is TRBV11-2; 8 bases are shared with TRBD2. Germline lookup yields CDR1 SGHAT and CDR2 FQNNGV. Trimming at V came to 4 bases and at J to 0 bases, leaving 5 bases not matched to a gene. The CDR3 length is 16 residues. CDR3 sequence reads: CASSSYSGNSYNEQFF. As DNA, the CDR3 is TGTGCCAGCAGCTCCTATAGCGGGAACTCCTACAATGAGCAGTTCTTC. The full variable domain, its missing parts supplied by reference TRBV11-2 and TRBJ2-1, is EAGVAQSPRYKIIEKRQSVAFWCNPISGHATLYWYQQILGQGPKLLIQFQNNGVVDDSQLPKDRFSAERLKGVDSTLKIQPAKLEDSAVYLCASSSYSGNSYNEQFFGPGTRLTVL.

V gene TRBV7-9 combines with J gene TRBJ1-1, with D hard to call. In germline, CDR1 is SEHNR, CDR2 FQNEAQ (reference sequence). V lost 4 bases to trimming and J lost 3 bases, with 6 bases between them. The CDR3 loop spans 12 amino acids. The CDR3 spells CASSSRYTEAFF. For the CDR3, the DNA is TGTGCCAGCAGCTCCCGATACACTGAAGCTTTCTTT.

The V and J genes are TRBV4-1 and TRBJ2-7; a possible D gene is TRBD2 (6 bases). CDR1 is MGHRA, CDR2 YSYEKL, per germline. V lost 1 base and J 2 bases, leaving 15 bases between the germline ends. CDR3 length: 16 residues. The CDR3: CASSQVERALPYEQYF. The CDR3 DNA reads TGCGCCAGCAGCCAAGTGGAGCGGGCCCTCCCCTACGAGCAGTACTTC.

The chain is built from TRBV9 and TRBJ2-5, with 7 nucleotides matching TRBD2. The CDR3 has 13 amino acids. Germline CDR1 is SGDLS and CDR2 is YYNGEE. V dropped 8 bases and J dropped 5; count of bases not matched to a gene: 9. The CDR3 spells CASGVAGRETQYF. The CDR3 region has the DNA TGTGCCAGTGGGGTAGCGGGTCGGGAGACCCAGTACTTC.

The V call is TRBV2, the J call TRBJ2-5, with D possibly matching TRBD1 (5 bases). The CDR3 totals 12 residues. CDR1 and CDR2 from the germline V gene are SNHLY and FYNNEI. V gave up 6 bases and J gave up 3 bases, with 8 bases separating them. CDR3 bases: TGTGCCAGCAGGACAGATAAAGAGACCCAGTACTTC. Translation: CASRTDKETQYF. The whole variable domain, remainder taken from reference TRBV2 and TRBJ2-5, is EPEVTQTPSHQVTQMGQEVILRCVPISNHLYFYWYRQILGQKVEFLVSFYNNEISEKSEIFDDQFSVERPDGSNFTLKIRSTKLEDSAMYFCASRTDKETQYFGPGTRLLVL.

This chain connects TRBV18 to TRBJ2-1; D ambiguous. With 6 bases removed from V and 5 bases from J, the gap between germline ends came to 14 bases. This CDR3 region has 14 residues. Germline assignment: CDR1 KGHSH and CDR2 LQKENI. Here the CDR3 reads CASSVGNRNNEQFF. CDR3 nucleotide sequence: TGTGCCAGCTCGGTGGGGAACCGAAACAATGAGCAGTTCTTC.

The V call is TRBV11-2, the J call TRBJ2-2; 8 bases fit TRBD1. Germline-derived CDR1 and CDR2 are SGHAT and FQNNGV. Germline trimming cut 4 bases from V and 8 bases from J; bases unmatched to any gene: 9. This CDR3 contains 15 residues. The CDR3 loop reads CASSSWTGPGGELFF. In DNA, the CDR3 is TGTGCCAGCAGCTCCTGGACAGGGCCTGGGGGGGAGCTGTTTTTT.